The source of this T cell receptor (beta chain) is a study of blood T cell repertoires in COVID-19. The overall study: Sites across the United States, Italy and Spain contributed samples from acute and convalescent COVID-19. From T cells, B-cell-depleted T cells, or PBMCs came the material, which was cDNA or gDNA.

The V end lost 3 bases, the J end lost 7 bases, and 15 bases lay between the germline ends. The CDR3 is 14 residues long. Germline loops: CDR1 SEHNR, CDR2 FQNEAQ (reference sequence). Methods used by the authors: How many nucleated cells were present was estimated from reference gene primer amplification. Assay used: immunoSEQ multiplex PCR; TCRdb lists only in-frame clones, some missing. V, J and clone size are taken as reported in that table, and D and trimming were inferred from the DNA itself. The data show roughly 76,000 clones, around 93% seen once. This receptor was taken from an older woman with active COVID-19. The chain carries TRBV7-9 and TRBJ1-2, with a weak D call TRBD1 (5 bases). Input material: peripheral blood. CDR3 coding DNA: TGTGCCAGCAGCTTCCCGGGTAGGGGCCTTGGCTACACCTTC. This gives the protein CASSFPGRGLGYTF.